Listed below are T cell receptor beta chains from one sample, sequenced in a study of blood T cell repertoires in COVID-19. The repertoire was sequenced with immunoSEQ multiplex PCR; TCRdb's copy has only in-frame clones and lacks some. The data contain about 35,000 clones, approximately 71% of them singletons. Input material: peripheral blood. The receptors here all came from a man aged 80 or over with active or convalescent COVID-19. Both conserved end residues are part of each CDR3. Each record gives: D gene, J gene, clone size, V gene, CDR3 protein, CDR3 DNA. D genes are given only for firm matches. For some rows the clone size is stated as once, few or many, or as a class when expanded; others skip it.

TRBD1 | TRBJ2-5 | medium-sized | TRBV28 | CASSSGVTGGRRETQYF | TGTGCCAGCAGTTCAGGGGTGACAGGGGGGAGGCGTGAGACCCAGTACTTC
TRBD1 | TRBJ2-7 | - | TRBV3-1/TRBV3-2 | CASSRQGVTYEQYF | TGTGCCAGCAGCCGACAGGGGGTGACCTACGAGCAGTACTTC
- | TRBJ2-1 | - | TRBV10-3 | CAIRRGNEQFF | TGTGCCATCAGACGGGGGAATGAGCAGTTCTTC
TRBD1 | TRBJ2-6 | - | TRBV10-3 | CAIRGRGPGANVLTF | TGTGCCATCAGAGGAAGGGGGCCCGGGGCCAACGTCCTGACTTTC
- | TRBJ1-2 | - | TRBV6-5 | CASNAPGANYGYTF | TGTGCCAGCAATGCTCCAGGGGCCAACTATGGCTACACCTTC
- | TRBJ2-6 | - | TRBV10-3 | CAISLRGRTSSGANVLTF | TGTGCCATCAGCCTCAGGGGTCGGACTTCCTCTGGGGCCAACGTCCTGACTTTC
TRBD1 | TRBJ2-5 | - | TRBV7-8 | CASSARQGAGETQYF | TGTGCCAGCAGCGCCCGACAGGGGGCGGGGGAGACCCAGTACTTC
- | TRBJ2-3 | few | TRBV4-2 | CASSQGAGGADTQYF | TGTGCCAGCAGCCAAGGGGCCGGAGGGGCAGATACGCAGTATTTT
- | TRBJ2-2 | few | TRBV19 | CASSPTGESTGELFF | TGTGCCAGTAGTCCGACGGGAGAATCCACCGGGGAGCTGTTTTTT
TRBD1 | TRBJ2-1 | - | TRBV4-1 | CASSLAVGTAHNEQFF | TGCGCCAGCAGCCTGGCGGTCGGGACAGCTCACAATGAGCAGTTCTTC
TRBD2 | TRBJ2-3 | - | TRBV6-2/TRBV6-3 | CASSRTRDTDTQYF | TGTGCCAGCAGTAGGACTAGAGACACAGATACGCAGTATTTT
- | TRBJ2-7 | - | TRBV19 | CASSIGQGLDVILCYEQYF | TGTGCCAGTAGTATCGGTCAAGGCCTAGACGTAATCCTTTGCTACGAGCAGTACTTC
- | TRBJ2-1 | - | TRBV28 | CASSLVPYEQFF | TGTGCCAGCAGTTTAGTCCCGTATGAGCAGTTCTTC
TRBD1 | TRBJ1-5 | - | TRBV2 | CASRDNRGRGGSSNQPQHF | TGTGCCAGCAGGGATAACAGGGGGCGCGGCGGGTCGAGCAATCAGCCCCAGCATTTT
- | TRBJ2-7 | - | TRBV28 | CASSYATGRSSYEQYF | TGTGCCAGCAGTTATGCCACAGGCCGGAGCTCCTACGAGCAGTACTTC
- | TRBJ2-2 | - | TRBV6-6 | CASTLNTGELFF | TGTGCCAGCACGTTGAACACCGGGGAGCTGTTTTTT